A single sample is the source of the 15 T cell receptor beta chains below, sequenced in a study of shared clonotypes between healthy human individuals. Measured with immunoSEQ multiplex PCR; TCRdb has only the in-frame clones, and not every one. The sample holds approximately 2.5 million clones, 93% seen once. The sample was naive CD4+ T cells from PBMCs. The subset is: CD45RA+ positively selected. These receptors were collected from a man between 18 and 29 years old in good health. Some clones in this sample may be carry-over from other donors' samples.

The chain uses TRBV19 and TRBJ1-3; D perhaps matches TRBD1 (6 bases). The V gene's germline CDR1 is LNHDA and CDR2 SQIVND (reference sequence). V shed 6 bases and J shed 2 bases, with 11 bases lying between them. CDR3 length: 14 residues. Here the CDR3 DNA reads TGTGCCAGTAGGAATACAGGGCCTGGAAACACCATATATTTT. Its translation: CASRNTGPGNTIYF.

This clone turned up a few times. The chain carries TRBV30 and TRBJ1-5; D is unresolved. Germline loops: CDR1 GTSNPN, CDR2 SVGIG (reference sequence). V was cut by 0 bases and J by 2 bases, with 11 bases left in between. The CDR3 loop spans 15 amino acids. The CDR3 loop reads CAWSVSSGRNQPQHF. CDR3 sequence (DNA): TGTGCCTGGAGTGTAAGTAGTGGGCGCAATCAGCCCCAGCATTTT.

V usage is TRBV29-1 and J usage is TRBJ1-2, with unresolved D. Germline CDR1 is SQVTM and CDR2 is ANQGSEA. The CDR3 sequence is 12 residues long. V shed 3 bases and J shed 4 bases, with 9 bases lying between them. The CDR3 protein is CSVDQEIYGYTF. The CDR3 DNA reads as TGCAGCGTTGACCAGGAAATCTATGGCTACACCTTC.

This clone occurred once. The genes are TRBV7-2 and TRBJ1-3; D call uncertain. The CDR3 sequence is 16 residues long. V was clipped by 4 bases and J by 0 bases, with 13 bases between them. CDR1 is SGHTA and CDR2 is FQGNSA in the germline V gene. The CDR3 coding sequence is TGTGCCAGCAGCTCTACCAGCCCGCGCTCTGGAAACACCATATATTTT. It encodes CASSSTSPRSGNTIYF. Complete variable domain (other parts from reference TRBV7-2 and TRBJ1-3): GAGVSQSPSNKVTEKGKDVELRCDPISGHTALYWYRQSLGQGLEFLIYFQGNSAPDKSGLPSDRFSAERTGGSVSTLTIQRTQQEDSAVYLCASSSTSPRSGNTIYFGEGSWLTVV.

The gene calls are TRBV2 and TRBJ2-5, with TRBD1 identical over 7 bases. This CDR3 has 14 residues. CDR1 SNHLY and CDR2 FYNNEI come from the germline V gene. Unmatched junction bases numbered 9, after V lost 6 bases and J lost 5 bases. The DNA for the CDR3 is TGTGCCAGCAGAGAGACAGGGACGGGGGAGACCCAGTACTTC. This translates into CASRETGTGETQYF.

The chain joins TRBV28 to TRBJ1-2; 8 nucleotides align to TRBD1. Germline V lookup: CDR1 MDHEN, CDR2 SYDVKM. CDR3 length: 13 amino acids. Losses at the gene ends were 6 bases for V and 10 bases for J; bases not matched to a gene: 10. Here the CDR3 DNA reads TGTGCCAGCAGCAGAACAGGGGGAAGAGTCTACACCTTC. Amino acids: CASSRTGGRVYTF.

The chain carries TRBV14 and TRBJ2-7, with a tentative D call TRBD1 (6 bases). The CDR3 sequence is 15 residues long. The germline V gene encodes CDR1 SGHDN and CDR2 FVKESK. V was cut by 2 bases and J by 4 bases, with 15 bases left in between. CDR3 region: CASSQSTGQSYEQYF. The CDR3 coding sequence is TGTGCCAGCAGCCAATCAACAGGGCAGAGTTACGAGCAGTACTTC.

DNA of the CDR3: TGTGCCAGCAGCTTGTTTGGTTTTTACAGGGGGAACATTCAGTACTTC. Translation: CASSLFGFYRGNIQYF. This rearrangement joins TRBV5-8 to TRBJ2-4; 8 positions agree with TRBD1. Germline V gene data show CDR1 as SGHTS and CDR2 as YDEGEE. V gave up 1 base and J gave up 7 bases; unmatched junction bases: 10. The CDR3 totals 16 residues.

The chain couples TRBV6-6 to TRBJ2-4, with 7 bases fitting TRBD2. V dropped 4 bases and J dropped 8; count of bases not matched to a gene: 5. Germline values: CDR1 MNHNY, CDR2 SVGAGI (reference sequence). The CDR3 covers 13 residues. The DNA of the CDR3 is TGTGCCAGCAGTTCCGGACTAGGATACATTCAGTACTTC. Amino acid sequence: CASSSGLGYIQYF.

The rearrangement joins TRBV7-3 to TRBJ2-6, with D unclear. There are 17 residues in the CDR3. CDR1 is SGHTA, CDR2 FQGTGA, per germline. Deletions cut 5 bases from V and 0 bases from J, with 14 bases between. The CDR3 region has the DNA TGTGCCAGCAGCGCCCAAGGACGGCTCTCTGGGGCCAACGTCCTGACTTTC. Its translation: CASSAQGRLSGANVLTF.

With respect to this clone: The sample has other DNA sequences that encode this CDR3 too. In DNA form, the CDR3 reads TGTGCCAGCAGCCTGGCTAGCGGGAGCTACGAGCAGTACTTC. Translated, it gives CASSLASGSYEQYF. The chain has TRBV28 and TRBJ2-7, with 10 nucleotides matching TRBD2. This CDR3 region has 14 residues. Per the germline V gene, CDR1 is MDHEN and CDR2 is SYDVKM. Trimming cost V 6 bases and J 3 bases; bases outside gene matches: 5.

The rearrangement joins TRBV5-4 to TRBJ1-3; no firm D call. The CDR3 has 14 amino acids. Trimming cost V 4 bases and J 0 bases, with 8 bases left between them. Germline-derived CDR1 and CDR2 are SGHNT and YYREEE (reference sequence). CDR3 in amino acids: CASSPESSGNTIYF. In nucleotides, the CDR3 is TGTGCCAGCAGCCCAGAGAGCTCTGGAAACACCATATATTTT.

V is TRBV30 and J is TRBJ1-5, with a weak D call TRBD1 (5 bases). This CDR3 contains 13 residues. Germline-derived CDR1 and CDR2 are GTSNPN and SVGIG (reference sequence). Trimming left V 1 base short and J 6 bases short, with 10 bases between. In DNA, the CDR3 is TGTGCCTGGAGTGCACAGGCCGGTCAGCCCCAGCATTTT. It is translated as CAWSAQAGQPQHF.

The V gene is TRBV12-5, the J gene TRBJ2-2; 9 bases match TRBD1. Germline values: CDR1 LGHNT, CDR2 FRNRAP. V gave up 2 bases and J gave up 5 bases; unmatched junction bases: 6. There are 16 residues in the CDR3. CDR3 nucleotides: TGTGCTAGTGGTTTGAGGGTAGGACAGGGGACCGGGGAGCTGTTTTTT. Translation gives CASGLRVGQGTGELFF.

The rearrangement joins TRBV4-2 to TRBJ2-5, with D unresolved. The CDR3 spans 15 residues. Trimming took off 4 bases at V and 0 bases at J, with 12 bases between the two ends. Germline-derived CDR1 and CDR2 are LGHNA and YNFKEQ. In nucleotides, the CDR3 is TGTGCCAGCAGCCCCCGACAACAAGACCAAGAGACCCAGTACTTC. Its protein is CASSPRQQDQETQYF.